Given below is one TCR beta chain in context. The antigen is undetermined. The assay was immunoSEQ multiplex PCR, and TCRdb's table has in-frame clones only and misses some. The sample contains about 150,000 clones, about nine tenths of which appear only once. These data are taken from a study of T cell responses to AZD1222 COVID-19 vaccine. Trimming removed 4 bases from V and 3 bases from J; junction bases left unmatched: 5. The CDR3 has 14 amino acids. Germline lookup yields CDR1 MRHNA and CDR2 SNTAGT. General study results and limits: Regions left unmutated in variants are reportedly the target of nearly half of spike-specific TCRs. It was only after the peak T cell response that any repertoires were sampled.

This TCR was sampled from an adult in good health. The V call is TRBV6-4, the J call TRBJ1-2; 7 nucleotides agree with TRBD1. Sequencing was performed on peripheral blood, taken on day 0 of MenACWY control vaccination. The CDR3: CASSAAGTDYGYTF. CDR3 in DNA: TGTGCCAGCAGTGCCGCCGGGACAGACTATGGCTACACCTTC.